Listed below are T cell receptor beta chains from one sample, sequenced in a study of shared clonotypes between healthy human individuals. Generated by immunoSEQ multiplex PCR, the TCRdb table keeps only in-frame clones and is missing some. The data contain 2 million or so clones, about 95% of them singletons. The sample consisted of naive CD8+ T cells sorted from blood. The origin of the receptors is a man aged 18 to 35 in good health. CDR3s include the opening cysteine and the closing phenylalanine or tryptophan. D genes are given only for firm matches. Clone size is shown for a subset of rows, as once, few, many or a class of expanded clone.

clone size: -; V gene: TRBV5-6; J gene: TRBJ1-1; D gene: -; CDR3 protein: CASSGWGTEAFF; CDR3 DNA: TGTGCCAGCAGCGGTTGGGGCACTGAAGCTTTCTTT
clone size: -; V gene: TRBV7-2; J gene: TRBJ2-7; D gene: TRBD2; CDR3 protein: CASSVLLAGASQYF; CDR3 DNA: TGTGCCAGCAGCGTGCTACTAGCGGGAGCGTCGCAGTACTTC
clone size: once; V gene: TRBV28; J gene: TRBJ1-3; D gene: -; CDR3 protein: CASSFRPAGGFFDTIYF; CDR3 DNA: TGTGCCAGCAGTTTTAGGCCGGCAGGTGGTTTTTTCGACACCATATATTTT
clone size: -; V gene: TRBV29-1; J gene: TRBJ1-2; D gene: -; CDR3 protein: CSVPDSYGYTF; CDR3 DNA: TGCAGCGTTCCGGACAGCTATGGCTACACCTTC
clone size: once; V gene: TRBV4-1; J gene: TRBJ2-4; D gene: TRBD2; CDR3 protein: CASSQDPAGAGNIQYF; CDR3 DNA: TGCGCCAGCAGCCAAGATCCAGCGGGAGCCGGAAACATTCAGTACTTC
clone size: -; V gene: TRBV11-1; J gene: TRBJ1-6; D gene: TRBD1; CDR3 protein: CASSNPDRGMDSPLHF; CDR3 DNA: TGTGCCAGCAGCAACCCGGACAGGGGAATGGATTCACCCCTCCACTTT
clone size: once; V gene: TRBV28; J gene: TRBJ1-1; D gene: -; CDR3 protein: CASSLRGRDTEAFF; CDR3 DNA: TGTGCCAGCAGTTTACGGGGCCGGGACACTGAAGCTTTCTTT
clone size: -; V gene: TRBV28; J gene: TRBJ2-7; D gene: TRBD1; CDR3 protein: CASSWGPGQSSYEQYF; CDR3 DNA: TGTGCCAGCAGTTGGGGACCGGGACAGAGCTCCTACGAGCAGTACTTC
clone size: -; V gene: TRBV10-3; J gene: TRBJ2-2; D gene: -; CDR3 protein: CAISDGRGNTGELFF; CDR3 DNA: TGTGCCATCAGTGACGGCAGGGGCAACACCGGGGAGCTGTTTTTT
clone size: -; V gene: TRBV4-1; J gene: TRBJ2-3; D gene: TRBD1; CDR3 protein: CASSQDSGTGALQYF; CDR3 DNA: TGCGCCAGCAGCCAAGATAGCGGGACAGGGGCATTGCAGTATTTT
clone size: -; V gene: TRBV5-1; J gene: TRBJ1-1; D gene: -; CDR3 protein: CASSFGTSTEAFF; CDR3 DNA: TGCGCCAGCAGCTTCGGGACATCCACTGAAGCTTTCTTT
clone size: -; V gene: TRBV7-9; J gene: TRBJ2-1; D gene: TRBD2; CDR3 protein: CASSLAASGVYNEQFF; CDR3 DNA: TGTGCCAGCAGCTTAGCGGCTAGCGGAGTCTACAATGAGCAGTTCTTC
clone size: -; V gene: TRBV28; J gene: TRBJ2-6; D gene: TRBD1; CDR3 protein: CASRHTGAGANVLTF; CDR3 DNA: TGTGCCAGCAGGCATACAGGGGCCGGGGCCAACGTCCTGACTTTC
clone size: -; V gene: TRBV4-1; J gene: TRBJ1-2; D gene: TRBD1; CDR3 protein: CASSQDRVTYGYTF; CDR3 DNA: TGCGCCAGCAGCCAGGACAGGGTGACCTATGGCTACACCTTC
clone size: once; V gene: TRBV5-1; J gene: TRBJ2-3; D gene: TRBD2; CDR3 protein: CASSLAASGGASLQTQYF; CDR3 DNA: TGCGCCAGCAGCTTGGCGGCTAGCGGGGGGGCCTCTCTTCAAACGCAGTATTTT
clone size: -; V gene: TRBV27; J gene: TRBJ2-7; D gene: TRBD2; CDR3 protein: CASSMTSVYEQYF; CDR3 DNA: TGTGCCAGCAGTATGACTAGCGTATACGAGCAGTACTTC
clone size: -; V gene: TRBV9; J gene: TRBJ2-2; D gene: TRBD1; CDR3 protein: CASSAPDRPTGELFF; CDR3 DNA: TGTGCCAGCAGCGCCCCGGACAGGCCCACCGGGGAGCTGTTTTTT
clone size: -; V gene: TRBV7-9; J gene: TRBJ2-7; D gene: -; CDR3 protein: CASSLIVIDLGKGVYEQYF; CDR3 DNA: TGTGCCAGCAGCTTAATTGTAATAGATCTAGGGAAGGGGGTCTACGAGCAGTACTTC
clone size: -; V gene: TRBV4-3; J gene: TRBJ2-1; D gene: TRBD2; CDR3 protein: CASSQGTSGRNEQFF; CDR3 DNA: TGCGCCAGCAGCCAAGGGACTAGCGGGAGGAATGAGCAGTTCTTC
clone size: -; V gene: TRBV5-4; J gene: TRBJ2-5; D gene: -; CDR3 protein: CASSRDLQAQYF; CDR3 DNA: TGTGCCAGCAGCCGGGACCTTCAGGCCCAGTACTTC
clone size: -; V gene: TRBV10-3; J gene: TRBJ2-2; D gene: -; CDR3 protein: CAISRDGTHTGELFF; CDR3 DNA: TGTGCCATCAGCAGGGACGGGACGCACACCGGGGAGCTGTTTTTT
clone size: -; V gene: TRBV15; J gene: TRBJ2-7; D gene: -; CDR3 protein: CATSRDMGTYEQYF; CDR3 DNA: TGTGCCACCAGCAGAGATATGGGGACCTACGAGCAGTACTTC
clone size: once; V gene: TRBV2; J gene: TRBJ1-5; D gene: -; CDR3 protein: CASSEALEGWQPQHF; CDR3 DNA: TGTGCCAGCAGTGAAGCGCTTGAGGGGTGGCAGCCCCAGCATTTT
clone size: -; V gene: TRBV11-3; J gene: TRBJ2-3; D gene: TRBD2; CDR3 protein: CASSLSPQLAGGPSSDTQYF; CDR3 DNA: TGTGCCAGCAGCCTTAGCCCTCAACTAGCGGGGGGGCCAAGTTCCGATACGCAGTATTTT
clone size: -; V gene: TRBV7-9; J gene: TRBJ2-7; D gene: -; CDR3 protein: CASSSPGGHTYEQYF; CDR3 DNA: TGTGCCAGCAGCTCCCCCGGGGGGCATACCTACGAGCAGTACTTC
clone size: -; V gene: TRBV6-6; J gene: TRBJ2-7; D gene: -; CDR3 protein: CASSYSEGAGEQYF; CDR3 DNA: TGTGCCAGCAGTTACTCGGAGGGGGCGGGCGAGCAGTACTTC
clone size: -; V gene: TRBV6-5; J gene: TRBJ1-2; D gene: TRBD1; CDR3 protein: CASSYSTGYGYTF; CDR3 DNA: TGTGCCAGCAGTTACTCGACAGGGTATGGCTACACCTTC
clone size: -; V gene: TRBV7-8; J gene: TRBJ1-2; D gene: -; CDR3 protein: CASSLQDSNYGYTF; CDR3 DNA: TGTGCCAGCAGCCTCCAGGACAGTAACTATGGCTACACCTTC
clone size: once; V gene: TRBV4-1; J gene: TRBJ2-7; D gene: TRBD1; CDR3 protein: CASSPGTGVGTYEQYF; CDR3 DNA: TGCGCCAGCAGCCCGGGGACAGGGGTGGGGACCTACGAGCAGTACTTC
clone size: -; V gene: TRBV27; J gene: TRBJ1-2; D gene: -; CDR3 protein: CASTQLGSNYGYTF; CDR3 DNA: TGTGCCAGCACCCAACTGGGGAGTAACTATGGCTACACCTTC
clone size: -; V gene: TRBV30; J gene: TRBJ1-1; D gene: -; CDR3 protein: CAWSVLTELVGAFF; CDR3 DNA: TGTGCCTGGAGTGTACTTACAGAGTTGGTTGGAGCTTTCTTT
clone size: -; V gene: TRBV29-1; J gene: TRBJ2-7; D gene: -; CDR3 protein: CSVLWAGKVYEQYF; CDR3 DNA: TGCAGCGTTTTATGGGCGGGGAAAGTCTACGAGCAGTACTTC
clone size: -; V gene: TRBV5-6; J gene: TRBJ2-1; D gene: -; CDR3 protein: CASSFPSGSTEQFF; CDR3 DNA: TGTGCCAGCAGCTTCCCTTCGGGGAGTACTGAGCAGTTCTTC
clone size: -; V gene: TRBV7-2; J gene: TRBJ2-7; D gene: -; CDR3 protein: CASSLVGDEQYF; CDR3 DNA: TGTGCCAGCAGCTTAGTAGGGGACGAGCAGTACTTC
clone size: -; V gene: TRBV9; J gene: TRBJ2-2; D gene: -; CDR3 protein: CASTVGAGSTGELFF; CDR3 DNA: TGTGCCAGCACCGTAGGTGCGGGTTCCACCGGGGAGCTGTTTTTT
clone size: -; V gene: TRBV29-1; J gene: TRBJ2-1; D gene: TRBD1; CDR3 protein: CSVGQGGVDEQFF; CDR3 DNA: TGCAGCGTGGGACAGGGAGGAGTAGATGAGCAGTTCTTC
clone size: -; V gene: TRBV28; J gene: TRBJ2-5; D gene: -; CDR3 protein: CASSSTQETQYF; CDR3 DNA: TGTGCCAGCAGTTCAACCCAAGAGACCCAGTACTTC
clone size: -; V gene: TRBV6-1; J gene: TRBJ1-1; D gene: -; CDR3 protein: CASAKDALNTEAFF; CDR3 DNA: TGTGCCAGCGCCAAGGACGCTTTGAACACTGAAGCTTTCTTT
clone size: -; V gene: TRBV7-9; J gene: TRBJ2-2; D gene: TRBD2; CDR3 protein: CASSSGTSGVGELFF; CDR3 DNA: TGTGCCAGCAGCTCCGGGACTAGCGGGGTCGGGGAGCTGTTTTTT
clone size: -; V gene: TRBV5-1; J gene: TRBJ1-6; D gene: TRBD1; CDR3 protein: CASSLTGPNSPLHF; CDR3 DNA: TGCGCCAGCAGCCTGACAGGGCCCAATTCACCCCTCCACTTT